One sample yielded the 21 T cell receptor beta chains listed below, sequenced in a study of tumor-infiltrating lymphocytes in localized non-small cell lung cancer. Sequencing was performed with immunoSEQ multiplex PCR; in TCRdb, only in-frame clones are kept and a portion is missing. The sample lists over 7,000 clones, 74% occurring once. The sample consisted of uninvolved lung tissue not adjacent to the tumor. Source of these receptors: a human donor with non-small cell lung cancer.

The chain has TRBV11-2 and TRBJ2-5; TRBD1 might be the D (6 bases). The germline V and J ends were trimmed by 0 bases and 1 base, with 9 bases remaining between them. CDR3 size: 15 residues. The germline V gene encodes CDR1 SGHAT and CDR2 FQNNGV. DNA for the CDR3: TGTGCCAGCAGCTTAGAGGACAGCCTCCAAGAGACCCAGTACTTC. The encoded protein is CASSLEDSLQETQYF.

This chain connects TRBV5-6 to TRBJ1-3; 7 bases line up with TRBD1. CDR1 SGHDT and CDR2 YYEEEE come from the germline V gene. The CDR3 runs 16 residues. The J segment lost 0 bases and the V segment lost 3 bases, leaving 6 bases of the junction unmatched. The CDR3 is CASSSGTVGSGNTIYF. In nucleotides, the CDR3 is TGTGCCAGCAGCTCCGGGACAGTCGGCTCTGGAAACACCATATATTTT.

The chain carries TRBV6-6 and TRBJ1-2; TRBD1 matches 7 bases. V lost 0 bases and J lost 4; bases outside the gene matches: 5. Germline CDR1 is MNHNY and CDR2 is SVGAGI (reference sequence). The CDR3 is 15 residues long. CDR3 region: CASSYSRPGGYGYTF. The DNA for the CDR3 is TGTGCCAGCAGTTACTCGAGGCCAGGGGGCTATGGCTACACCTTC.

The V and J genes are TRBV4-2 and TRBJ1-2; D unresolved. The CDR3 is made up of 15 amino acids. V was shortened by 0 bases and J by 4 bases, with 12 bases between the two germline ends. Germline V lookup: CDR1 LGHNA, CDR2 YNFKEQ. This CDR3 reads CASSQEPAEPYGYTF. The CDR3 nucleotides are TGTGCCAGCAGCCAAGAGCCAGCGGAGCCCTATGGCTACACCTTC.

The V and J genes are TRBV13 and TRBJ2-7; D gene ambiguous. Trimming removed 2 bases at V and 0 bases at J, with 11 bases between. CDR1 and CDR2 (germline): PRHDT, FYEKMQ (reference sequence). The CDR3 covers 15 residues. CDR3 DNA sequence: TGTGCCAGCAGCTTAAGACCCCAAAGCTCCTACGAGCAGTACTTC. Residues: CASSLRPQSSYEQYF.

J is TRBJ2-5 and V is TRBV13, with D unresolved. The CDR3 runs 14 residues. Trimming removed 3 bases from V and 0 bases from J, with 8 bases in between. Per germline, CDR1 PRHDT and CDR2 FYEKMQ (reference sequence). CDR3 DNA: TGTGCCAGCAGCTTGGGTGGGTACCAAGAGACCCAGTACTTC. Translation gives CASSLGGYQETQYF. The full variable domain, rest sourced from reference TRBV13 and TRBJ2-5, is AAGVIQSPRHLIKEKRETATLKCYPIPRHDTVYWYQQGPGQDPQFLISFYEKMQSDKGSIPDRFSAQQFSDYHSELNMSSLELGDSALYFCASSLGGYQETQYFGPGTRLLVL.

V usage is TRBV4-1 and J usage is TRBJ1-4, with D tentatively TRBD1 (5 bases). V was trimmed by 4 bases and J by 0 bases, leaving 12 bases between them. The CDR3 contains 16 residues. Germline values: CDR1 MGHRA, CDR2 YSYEKL. For the CDR3, the DNA is TGCGCCAGCAGCCCCGTTCCGGGGGCAACTAATGAAAAACTGTTTTTT. It yields the protein CASSPVPGATNEKLFF.

The rearrangement uses TRBV27 and TRBJ1-2; 9 bases map to TRBD1. The CDR3 loop spans 15 amino acids. CDR1 is MNHEY, CDR2 SMNVEV, per germline (reference sequence). With V trimmed by 4 bases and J by 5 bases, 8 bases remained unmatched. Here the CDR3 DNA reads TGTGCCAGCAGTTCCAGGGACAGGGATTGGTATGGCTACACCTTC. Its translation is CASSSRDRDWYGYTF.

The chain combines TRBV2 with TRBJ2-5; D gene unclear. CDR3 length equals 14 residues. V shed 1 base and J shed 0 bases, with 6 bases lying between them. Germline CDR1 SNHLY, CDR2 FYNNEI. The CDR3 region has the DNA TGTGCCAGCAGTGAAGTCACAGACCAAGAGACCCAGTACTTC. It is translated as CASSEVTDQETQYF.

This clone was seen more than once but under ten times. V and J are TRBV27 and TRBJ1-2, with D possibly matching TRBD1 (5 bases). The CDR3 sequence is 15 residues long. Trimming stripped 6 bases from V and 8 bases from J, with 22 bases between. Germline V gene data show CDR1 as MNHEY and CDR2 as SMNVEV (reference sequence). DNA of the CDR3: TGTGCCAGCAGCTCCTACCTTGACAGCCCCGAGGGCTACACCTTC. Amino acid sequence: CASSSYLDSPEGYTF.

The V gene is TRBV9, the J gene TRBJ2-5, with 16 bases fitting TRBD2. V lost 4 bases to trimming and J lost 5 bases; unmatched junction nucleotides: 5. This CDR3 has 16 amino acids. CDR1 and CDR2 from the germline V gene are SGDLS and YYNGEE. CDR3: CASSKGTSGGVETQYF. The CDR3 DNA reads TGTGCCAGCAGCAAAGGGACTAGCGGGGGGGTTGAGACCCAGTACTTC.

CDR3 protein: CASSSLGGFQETQYF. The CDR3 coding sequence is TGTGCCAGCAGCTCTCTCGGGGGTTTCCAAGAGACCCAGTACTTC. V is TRBV7-8 and J is TRBJ2-5; D possibly corresponds to TRBD2 (6 bases). From germline, CDR1 is SGHVS and CDR2 FQNEAQ. Trimming took off 4 bases at V and 1 base at J, with 13 bases between the two ends. The CDR3 is 15 residues long.

The chain is built from TRBV6-5 and TRBJ2-3; 11 bases line up with TRBD2. V lost 4 bases, J lost 1 base, and 4 bases stayed unmatched. The length of the CDR3 is 16 residues. Germline CDR1 and CDR2: MNHEY and SVGAGI. CDR3 protein: CASSWTSGPRTDTQYF. In DNA, the CDR3 is TGTGCCAGCAGTTGGACTAGCGGGCCCCGCACAGATACGCAGTATTTT.

The V and J genes are TRBV7-9 and TRBJ2-6; D ambiguous. Trimming shortened V by 8 bases and J by 4 bases, and 6 bases separated the two germline ends. The CDR3 has 12 amino acids. Germline loops: CDR1 SEHNR, CDR2 FQNEAQ (reference sequence). The CDR3 DNA follows: TGTGCCAGCGACCGGGGGGCCAACGTCCTGACTTTC. Encoded protein: CASDRGANVLTF.

This clone has just one count. The chain employs TRBV19 and TRBJ2-7; possible D gene TRBD1, 6 bases. CDR3 size: 15 residues. The ends were cut back, 7 bases at V and 0 bases at J, with 16 bases in the middle. From germline, CDR1 is LNHDA and CDR2 SQIVND (reference sequence). CDR3 region: CASTLGAGSSYEQYF. In DNA, the CDR3 is TGTGCCAGTACCCTGGGGGCAGGGTCCTCCTACGAGCAGTACTTC.

The chain couples TRBV30 to TRBJ1-3; D may be TRBD1 (5 bases). Trimming stripped 3 bases from V and 1 base from J, with 10 bases between. This CDR3 has 14 amino acids. Germline assignment: CDR1 GTSNPN and CDR2 SVGIG (reference sequence). The CDR3 loop reads CAWRGRESGNTIYF. The CDR3 nucleotides are TGTGCCTGGAGGGGCAGGGAGTCTGGAAACACCATATATTTT.

This clone was counted between two and nine times. The chain is built from TRBV2 and TRBJ1-4; D is possibly TRBD1 (6 bases). Germline V gene lookup returns CDR1 SNHLY and CDR2 FYNNEI. The V gene lost 1 base and the J gene lost 3 bases, with 12 bases spanning the gap. CDR3 length equals 16 residues. CDR3 bases: TGTGCCAGCAGTGAAGGGAGGGGGAGGTCTAATGAAAAACTGTTTTTT. Its translation: CASSEGRGRSNEKLFF.

The V and J genes are TRBV6-6 and TRBJ2-1; no clear D gene. Trimming removed 0 bases at V and 2 bases at J, with 5 bases between. Per germline, CDR1 MNHNY and CDR2 SVGAGI (reference sequence). There are 14 residues in the CDR3. CDR3 DNA sequence: TGTGCCAGCAGTTACTCATCCCCCTACAATGAGCAGTTCTTC. Encoded protein: CASSYSSPYNEQFF.

V is TRBV30 and J is TRBJ1-3, with D unresolved. Germline assignment: CDR1 GTSNPN and CDR2 SVGIG (reference sequence). The CDR3 extends over 12 amino acids. V lost 0 bases and J lost 7, with 7 bases in between. CDR3 residues: CAWSVSGNTIYF. The CDR3 DNA follows: TGTGCCTGGAGTGTTTCCGGGAACACCATATATTTT.

The J gene is TRBJ2-3, the V gene TRBV7-3; perhaps TRBD2 as D (6 bases). With 5 bases removed from V and 1 base from J, the gap between germline ends came to 13 bases. The CDR3 contains 15 residues. Germline loops: CDR1 SGHTA, CDR2 FQGTGA. CDR3 loop: CASSIAGTRTDTQYF. The CDR3 DNA reads TGTGCCAGCAGCATCGCGGGGACCCGCACAGATACGCAGTATTTT.

The chain carries TRBV19 and TRBJ1-2, with D possibly matching TRBD1 (6 bases). CDR3 size: 15 residues. V dropped 9 bases and J dropped 2 bases, with 19 bases sitting between them. CDR1 is LNHDA, CDR2 SQIVND, per germline (reference sequence). The CDR3, as DNA: TGTGCCAGCTCCGATCCAGGGGCTTCGAACTATGGCTACACCTTC. Encoded protein: CASSDPGASNYGYTF.